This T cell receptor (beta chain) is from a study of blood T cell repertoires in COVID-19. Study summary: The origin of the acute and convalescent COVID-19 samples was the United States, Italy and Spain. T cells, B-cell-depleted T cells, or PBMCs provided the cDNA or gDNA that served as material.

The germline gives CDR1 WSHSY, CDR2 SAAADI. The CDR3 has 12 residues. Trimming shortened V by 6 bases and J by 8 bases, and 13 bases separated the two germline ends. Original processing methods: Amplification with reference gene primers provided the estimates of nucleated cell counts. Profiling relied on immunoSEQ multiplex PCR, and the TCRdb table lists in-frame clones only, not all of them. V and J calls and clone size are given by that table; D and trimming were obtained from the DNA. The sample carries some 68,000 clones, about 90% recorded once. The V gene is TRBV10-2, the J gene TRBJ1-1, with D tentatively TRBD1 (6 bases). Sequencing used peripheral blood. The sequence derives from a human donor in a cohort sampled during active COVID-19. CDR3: CASSPGVREAFF. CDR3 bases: TGCGCCAGCAGCCCAGGGGTAAGGGAAGCTTTCTTT.